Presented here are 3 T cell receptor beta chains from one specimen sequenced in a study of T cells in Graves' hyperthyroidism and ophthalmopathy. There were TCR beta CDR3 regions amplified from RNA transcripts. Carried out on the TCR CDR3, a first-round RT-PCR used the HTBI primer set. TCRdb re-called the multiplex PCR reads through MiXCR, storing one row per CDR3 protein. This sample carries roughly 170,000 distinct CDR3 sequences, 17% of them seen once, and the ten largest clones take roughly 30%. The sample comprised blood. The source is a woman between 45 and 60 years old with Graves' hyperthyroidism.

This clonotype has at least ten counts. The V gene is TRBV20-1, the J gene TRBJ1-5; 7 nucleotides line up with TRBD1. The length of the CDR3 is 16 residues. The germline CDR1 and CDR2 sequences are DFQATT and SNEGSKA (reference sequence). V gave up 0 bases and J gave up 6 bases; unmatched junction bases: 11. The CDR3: CSARDRGVRKGQPQHF. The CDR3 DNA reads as TGCAGTGCTAGAGACAGGGGGGTTAGAAAGGGTCAGCCCCAGCATTTT.

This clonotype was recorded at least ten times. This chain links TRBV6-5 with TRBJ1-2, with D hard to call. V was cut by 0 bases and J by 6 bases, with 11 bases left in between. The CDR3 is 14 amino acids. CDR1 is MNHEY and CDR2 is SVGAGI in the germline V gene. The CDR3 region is CASSYSGGADGYTF. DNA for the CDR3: TGTGCCAGCAGTTACTCGGGAGGAGCCGATGGCTACACCTTC.

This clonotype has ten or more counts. The CDR3 is CASSPTQDATNEKLFF. CDR3 coding DNA: TGCGCCAGCAGCCCGACACAAGACGCAACTAATGAAAAACTGTTTTTT. V and J are TRBV4-1 and TRBJ1-4; no reliable D call. The CDR3 consists of 16 residues. V dropped 4 bases and J dropped 0 bases, with 12 bases sitting between them. Germline V CDR1 and CDR2: MGHRA, YSYEKL.